Listed below are T cell receptor beta chains from one sample, sequenced in a study of CD8+ T cells in alopecia areata. Produced via immunoSEQ multiplex PCR; TCRdb's table is partial and in-frame only. The table records about 280,000 clones, about three fifths of them present only once. The sequences come from CD4+ T cells sorted from blood, collected at week 24, from a patient treated with tofacitinib. The receptors originated from a human donor with alopecia areata. Both conserved end residues are part of each CDR3. A D gene is named only where the DNA matches it firmly. Size values are once, few and many counts, or a class for expanded clones, and some rows have none.

NA	once	TRBV6-1	TRBJ1-2	17	TGTGCCAGCAGTGGTATTGGAGGGAGTACGTGGAACTATGGCTACACCTTC	CASSGIGGSTWNYGYTF
NA	NA	TRBV6-4	TRBJ2-1	13	TGTGCCAGCAGTGCCGGCATCTGGAATGAGCAGTTCTTC	CASSAGIWNEQFF
NA	NA	TRBV7-9	TRBJ2-1	17	TGTGCCAGCAGCCTATCAATCTACAAGAGCTCCTACAATGAGCAGTTCTTC	CASSLSIYKSSYNEQFF
NA	once	TRBV7-9	TRBJ2-5	13	TGTGCCAGCAGCCCTCGCACGTGGGAGACCCAGTACTTC	CASSPRTWETQYF
TRBD2	NA	TRBV9	TRBJ2-7	16	TGTGCCAGCAGCCGGGGGGCCGGGACTAGCGACTACGAGCAGTACTTC	CASSRGAGTSDYEQYF
TRBD1	few	TRBV29-1	TRBJ2-3	14	TGCAGCGTTGGGGACAGGGGGCCTACAGATACGCAGTATTTT	CSVGDRGPTDTQYF
TRBD1	NA	TRBV6-5	TRBJ2-7	13	TGTGCCAGCAGTACAGGGGTACCCTACGAGCAGTACTTC	CASSTGVPYEQYF
NA	NA	TRBV27	TRBJ2-1	13	TGTGCCAGCCGGTCCGGGACTGTTGCTGAGCAGTTCTTC	CASRSGTVAEQFF
TRBD2	NA	TRBV9	TRBJ2-4	14	TGTGCCAGCAGCGCCACGACTAGCGGGGAAGTTCAGTACTTC	CASSATTSGEVQYF
TRBD1	NA	TRBV29-1	TRBJ2-7	15	TGCAGCGTTGAAGTAACGGGACAGGGGTCAGGCGAGCAGTACTTC	CSVEVTGQGSGEQYF
TRBD2	NA	TRBV6-5	TRBJ2-5	15	TGTGCCAGCAGTTACGGGCTAGCGGGGAGGGAGACCCAGTACTTC	CASSYGLAGRETQYF
NA	NA	TRBV9	TRBJ2-3	16	TGTGCCAGCAGCGTTGGCGGGGGCCTTAGCACAGATACGCAGTATTTT	CASSVGGGLSTDTQYF
NA	few	TRBV30	TRBJ1-1	15	TGTGCCTGGATTGGAAGGGCCACAACCTACTCGGAAGCTTTCTTT	CAWIGRATTYSEAFF
TRBD2	NA	TRBV5-6	TRBJ2-1	14	TGTGCCAGCAGCTTTAGCGGGGGGGCCAATGAGCAGTTCTTC	CASSFSGGANEQFF
NA	few	TRBV7-2	TRBJ2-3	18	TGTGCCAGCAGAAAATTTCCTGGGACGGATTCTAGCACAGATACGCAGTATTTT	CASRKFPGTDSSTDTQYF
NA	NA	TRBV4-1	TRBJ2-7	15	TGCGCCAGCAGCCAAGTGACCAACAGAGGCAACGAGCAGTACTTC	CASSQVTNRGNEQYF
NA	NA	TRBV29-1	TRBJ2-3	12	NA	CSVGSGTDTRYF
NA	NA	TRBV23-1	TRBJ1-6	16	TGCGCCAGCAGTCAATCGTGTGGCGCAGAAAATTCACCCCTCCACTTT	CASSQSCGAENSPLHF
TRBD1	NA	TRBV29-1	TRBJ2-7	13	TGCAGCGTGATGGACAGGGGGGCTGACGAGCAGTACTTC	CSVMDRGADEQYF
NA	NA	TRBV4-1	TRBJ1-1	15	TGCGCCAGCAGCCAAGAGGGGAGGGGGGACACTGAAGCTTTCTTT	CASSQEGRGDTEAFF
NA	NA	TRBV2	TRBJ1-1	13	TGTGCCAGCAGTGAAGCGCCGAGGGGAGAAGCTTTCTTT	CASSEAPRGEAFF
NA	NA	TRBV5-1	TRBJ2-5	13	TGCGCCAGCAGCCTTCCCGGCGCGGGTGGTCAGTACTTC	CASSLPGAGGQYF
NA	NA	TRBV5-1	TRBJ2-1	14	TGCGCCAGCAGCTTGAGGACATCCTACAATGAGCAGTTCTTC	CASSLRTSYNEQFF
TRBD1	NA	TRBV5-5	TRBJ2-7	14	TGTGCCAGCAGCCCACCGGGACAGCCTTACGAGCAGTACTTC	CASSPPGQPYEQYF
NA	NA	TRBV5-1	TRBJ2-5	13	TGCGCCAGCAGCCCCGGAGACCGAGAGACCCAGTACTTC	CASSPGDRETQYF
NA	NA	TRBV29-1	TRBJ1-2	14	TGCAGCGTTGAAGAACGGGGCCCTAACTATGGCTACACCTTC	CSVEERGPNYGYTF
NA	NA	TRBV29-1	TRBJ2-6	14	TGCAGCGTGGACAGTGTTCCTGGGGCCAACGTCCTGACTTTC	CSVDSVPGANVLTF
NA	NA	TRBV6-6	TRBJ2-7	12	TGTGCCAGCAGTTACTCGAGGTACGAGCAGTACTTC	CASSYSRYEQYF
NA	NA	TRBV2	TRBJ2-1	15	TGTGCCAACCTCAGGGATGTTAGGTCCTACAATGAGCAGTTCTTC	CANLRDVRSYNEQFF
TRBD2	NA	TRBV4-2	TRBJ2-1	15	TGTGCCAGCAGCCGAGCGGGGGGAACCTACAATGAGCAGTTCTTC	CASSRAGGTYNEQFF
NA	NA	TRBV9	TRBJ2-3	16	TGTGCCAGCAGCGTAGAGGAGGGATCTGACACAGATACGCAGTATTTT	CASSVEEGSDTDTQYF
NA	NA	TRBV11-1	TRBJ2-2	15	TGTGCCAGCAGTTCCAGGGAAGGGAACACCGGGGAGCTGTTTTTT	CASSSREGNTGELFF